The 5 T cell receptor beta chains listed next were all sequenced from one sample in a study of technical replicates of blood from several donors. Clones were read by immunoSEQ multiplex PCR, and TCRdb kept only the in-frame ones, dropping some. The sample lists more than 95,000 clones, about 95% occurring once. The sequenced sample consisted of T cells isolated from PBMCs. All receptors come from a human donor in good health.

CDR3 DNA: TGTGCCAGCACCCGAGCGGGAGGGGGGACCGGGGAGCTGTTTTTT. This translates into CASTRAGGGTGELFF. The gene calls are TRBV27 and TRBJ2-2; 10 bases are a match to TRBD2. J lost 5 bases, V lost 7 bases, and 7 bases had no gene match. The CDR3 extends over 15 amino acids. Germline V gene lookup returns CDR1 MNHEY and CDR2 SMNVEV (reference sequence).

The rearrangement links TRBV30 to TRBJ2-7, with 8 nucleotides matching TRBD1. Germline loops: CDR1 GTSNPN, CDR2 SVGIG (reference sequence). V shed 2 bases and J 3 bases; nucleotides not matched to a gene: 9. The length of the CDR3 is 15 residues. The DNA of the CDR3 is TGTGCCTGGAGTCGGCCAGGGGGCTCGGTCTACGAGCAGTACTTC. As protein: CAWSRPGGSVYEQYF.

The chain uses TRBV6-1 and TRBJ1-2; TRBD1 agrees at 10 bases. The CDR3 has 14 residues. In germline, CDR1 is MNHNS, CDR2 SASEGT. The V segment lost 6 bases and the J segment 2 bases; nucleotides outside the gene matches: 3. CDR3 sequence (DNA): TGTGCCAGCAGAGACAGGGGGCTGAACTATGGCTACACCTTC. Its protein is CASRDRGLNYGYTF.

J is TRBJ2-5 and V is TRBV7-9; TRBD2 might be the D (7 bases). V lost 5 bases to trimming and J lost 1 base, with 17 bases between them. CDR3 length equals 16 residues. The germline V gene has CDR1 SEHNR and CDR2 FQNEAQ (reference sequence). CDR3 sequence (DNA): TGTGCCAGCAGCCCCACCCCCGGGGGGCTCCAAGAGACCCAGTACTTC. This sequence encodes CASSPTPGGLQETQYF.

The rearrangement joins TRBV30 to TRBJ1-1; D may be TRBD1 (6 bases). CDR3 length: 11 amino acids. Germline V gene data show CDR1 as GTSNPN and CDR2 as SVGIG (reference sequence). Trimming left V 3 bases short and J 7 bases short, with 9 bases between. The CDR3 DNA sequence: TGTGCCTGGAGCTTGACAGGTGAAGCTTTCTTT. Translation: CAWSLTGEAFF.